Below, 10 T cell receptor beta chains from the same sample are listed, as sequenced in a study of read filtering for tumor transcriptome and immune sequencing. The library was built from about 400 ng RNA with molecular barcoded adaptors for alpha/delta and beta/gamma chains. In TCRdb, the reads were re-called with MiXCR into one record per CDR3 protein. The repertoire holds more than 100,000 distinct CDR3 sequences, approximately 13% seen once, with 8.4% in the top ten. What was sequenced was a population of CD138-negative cells sorted from bone marrow. These TCRs come from a donor aged 40 or older with multiple myeloma.

This clonotype was seen repeatedly, ten times or more. This chain connects TRBV7-9 to TRBJ2-7; D call uncertain. The CDR3 loop spans 15 amino acids. Germline assignment: CDR1 SEHNR and CDR2 FQNEAQ (reference sequence). Between the trimmed V and J ends, which lost 4 bases and 1 base, there was a span of 14 bases. The CDR3 DNA is TGTGCCAGCAGCTCGGATTGGGCACCATCCTACGAGCAGTACTTC. The encoded protein is CASSSDWAPSYEQYF.

This clonotype was observed at least ten times. The V and J genes are TRBV6-5 and TRBJ2-2, with D unclear. Germline V gives CDR1 MNHEY, CDR2 SVGAGI. Trimming cost V 0 bases and J 3 bases, with 8 bases left between them. This CDR3 has 15 amino acids. In nucleotides, the CDR3 is TGTGCCAGCAGTTACTCGATTACAGACACCGGGGAGCTGTTTTTT. Protein sequence: CASSYSITDTGELFF.

This clonotype was recorded many times. The rearrangement links TRBV12-5 to TRBJ2-1; a possible D gene is TRBD2 (6 bases). V was trimmed by 7 bases and J by 3 bases, leaving 16 bases between them. The germline V gene has CDR1 LGHNT and CDR2 FRNRAP. The CDR3 length is 15 residues. The CDR3 nucleotides read TGTGCTAGTGCCCTTTCGGCTAGCGTCTACAATGAGCAGTTCTTC. Translation: CASALSASVYNEQFF.

This clonotype was seen a handful of times. The chain employs TRBV6-2 or TRBV6-3 and TRBJ2-1, with 8 bases lining up with TRBD2. This CDR3 region has 12 residues. Germline assignment: CDR1 MNHEY and CDR2 SVGEGT. The ends lost 6 bases at V and 8 bases at J; junction bases unmatched: 3. As DNA, the CDR3 is TGTGCCAGCAGAAGCGGGAGCTATGAGCAGTTCTTC. Encoded protein: CASRSGSYEQFF.

The sample holds many counts of this clonotype. The chain recombines TRBV30 with TRBJ2-1; 9 bases agree with TRBD2. Per the germline V gene, CDR1 is GTSNPN and CDR2 is SVGIG (reference sequence). J gave up 3 bases and V 0 bases, and 6 bases lay outside the gene matches. The CDR3 has 16 amino acids. The CDR3 protein is CAWSVIGTSIYNEQFF. Written as DNA, the CDR3 is TGTGCCTGGAGTGTAATAGGGACTAGCATCTACAATGAGCAGTTCTTC.

This clonotype has just a few counts. A single base separates this from a much larger clone, so it may be a read error. CDR3 nucleotide sequence: TGTGCCAGCGGCCGGCCCGAGGGGGCCCAGCCAGATACGCAGTATTTT. The encoded protein is CASGRPEGAQPDTQYF. The chain employs TRBV3-1 and TRBJ2-3, with 7 bases aligning to TRBD1. The junction had 15 bases not matched to a gene; V was cut back by 8 bases and J by 4 bases. CDR1 LGHDT and CDR2 YNNKEL come from the germline V gene (reference sequence). This CDR3 contains 16 residues.

A few counts support this clonotype. The rearrangement uses TRBV24-1 and TRBJ2-5; 12 bases line up with TRBD1. Looked up from germline, CDR1 is KGHDR and CDR2 is SFDVKD. This CDR3 spans 16 amino acids. Unmatched junction bases numbered 5, after V lost 3 bases and J lost 4 bases. CDR3: CATSDPRDRGLETQYF. In DNA, the CDR3 is TGTGCCACCAGTGATCCCCGGGACAGGGGGCTAGAGACCCAGTACTTC.

This clonotype was counted at least ten times. The chain is built from TRBV11-1 and TRBJ2-1; 10 positions match TRBD2. Looked up from germline, CDR1 is SGHAT and CDR2 is FQDESV (reference sequence). The CDR3 extends over 18 amino acids. The trim removed 1 base at V and 10 bases at J, leaving 16 bases unmatched. DNA of the CDR3: TGTGCCAGCAGCTTAGTTGGAATAGCGGGAGGACTCCTACTAGAGCAGTTCTTC. This encodes CASSLVGIAGGLLLEQFF. Combining the CDR3 with reference TRBV11-1 and TRBJ2-1 gives the whole variable domain EAEVAQSPRYKITEKSQAVAFWCDPISGHATLYWYRQILGQGPELLVQFQDESVVDDSQLPKDRFSAERLKGVDSTLKIQPAELGDSAMYLCASSLVGIAGGLLLEQFFGPGTRLTVL.

This clonotype was seen many times. As DNA, the CDR3 is TGCAGTGCTAGTGACCCGGGACAGGGCTACGAGCAGTACTTC. It codes for CSASDPGQGYEQYF. The chain carries TRBV20-1 and TRBJ2-7; TRBD1 aligns across 9 bases. The CDR3 is 14 residues long. Trimming at V came to 3 bases and at J to 3 bases, leaving 6 bases not matched to a gene. CDR1 is DFQATT, CDR2 SNEGSKA, per germline (reference sequence).

There are many counts of this clonotype. The chain uses TRBV2 and TRBJ2-7; tentatively, D is TRBD1 (6 bases). Germline CDR1 is SNHLY and CDR2 is FYNNEI. V lost 7 bases and J 3 bases, leaving 13 bases between the germline ends. This CDR3 contains 13 residues. CDR3 in amino acids: CASITGTSYEQYF. The CDR3 region has the DNA TGTGCCAGCATAACCGGGACAAGCTACGAGCAGTACTTC.